This T cell receptor (beta chain) was sequenced in a study of Ad26.COV2.S vaccination and SARS-CoV-2 variants. About the study: Ad26.COV2.S was injected intramuscularly once or twice, 56 days apart.

This sample's treatment: 19 received Ad26.COV2.S at low or high dose, single or two shots; 5 received placebo; per-sample allocation not given. The study sampled participants on day 63 after the first vaccine or placebo injection. CDR3 length: 14 amino acids. The germline V gene has CDR1 SGHTA and CDR2 FQGNSA. The ends were cut back, 2 bases at V and 8 bases at J, with 15 bases in the middle. Assay: immunoSEQ multiplex PCR; the TCRdb copy retains only in-frame clones and omits some. The profile shows some 350,000 clones, 70% to 90% of them singletons. The clonotype comes from a person between 18 and 60 years old who received the Ad26.COV2.S COVID-19 vaccine or a placebo. J is TRBJ1-1 and V is TRBV7-2, with a possible D match to TRBD1 (6 bases). The specimen was peripheral blood, collected in a trial of Ad26.COV2.S vaccine versus placebo. The DNA of the CDR3 is TGTGCCAGCAGCTTAATGCAGGTCGGGGGCGAAGCTTTCTTT. This sequence encodes CASSLMQVGGEAFF.